This record covers a single T cell receptor beta chain. Its antigen remains unidentified. Trimming took 6 bases from V and 6 from J, leaving 9 bases between them. CDR1 is SGHTA and CDR2 is FQGNSA in the germline V gene. This CDR3 spans 12 amino acids. This sample was included in a study of identical twins. Donors were all healthy Caucasians. Through template switching, a universal primer site was introduced, and the cDNA contained unique molecular identifiers. One entry per CDR3 protein, called by TCRdb with MiXCR from the 5' RACE reads. The table has hundreds of thousands of distinct CDR3 sequences, 21% seen once. Study-level results: In zero-insertion analyses, partial confounding could arise from invariant MAIT and iNKT cells.

These data also featured in a second study, about T cells expressing NK-cell markers.

The V call is TRBV7-2, the J call TRBJ2-1, with D unclear. Sequences were obtained from PBMCs. This TCR was recovered from a woman under 30 in good health. The CDR3: CASRDGLNEQFF. Written as DNA, the CDR3 is TGTGCCAGCAGGGACGGGCTCAATGAGCAGTTCTTC.